This TCR beta chain was recovered during a study of blood T cell repertoires in COVID-19. CDR1 is LGHDT and CDR2 is YNNKEL in the germline V gene (reference sequence). Trimming shortened V by 4 bases and J by 5 bases, and 18 bases separated the two germline ends. This CDR3 comprises 16 residues. TCRdb's table, derived via immunoSEQ multiplex PCR, lists solely in-frame clones and lacks some. The data contain some 75,000 clones, 70% to 90% of them singletons. The chain joins TRBV3-1 (or the pseudogene TRBV3-2) to TRBJ2-1, with a weak D call TRBD2 (5 bases). The source material was peripheral blood. The TCR comes from a man aged 70-80 years with active or convalescent COVID-19. The CDR3 here is CASSPFGLLRNNEQFF. The CDR3 DNA reads TGTGCCAGCAGCCCATTCGGACTTTTGCGGAACAATGAGCAGTTCTTC.